This TCR beta chain was found in a study of blood T cell repertoires in COVID-19. The overall study: Material from acute and convalescent COVID-19 was sourced from the United States, Italy and Spain.

Per the original methods: Scientists estimated how many nucleated cells there were by amplifying reference gene primers. The repertoire was sequenced with immunoSEQ multiplex PCR; TCRdb's copy has only in-frame clones and lacks some. V and J calls and clone size follow that table, whereas D and trimming were derived from the DNA. The sample has 200,000 to 250,000 clones, around 80% seen once. Seattle-derived patients entered the study during active infection and were followed longitudinally. The TCR was taken from a woman under 40 with COVID-19, enrolled during active disease. The sequenced sample consisted of peripheral blood.

This CDR3 is CASSSLDRWNTEAFF. The CDR3 region has the DNA TGCGCCAGCAGCTCCTTAGACAGGTGGAACACTGAAGCTTTCTTT. V usage is TRBV5-1 and J usage is TRBJ1-1, with D perhaps matching TRBD1 (6 bases). The CDR3 has 15 amino acids. CDR1 SGHRS and CDR2 YFSETQ come from the germline V gene. Between the trimmed V and J ends, which lost 3 bases and 1 base, there was a span of 13 bases.